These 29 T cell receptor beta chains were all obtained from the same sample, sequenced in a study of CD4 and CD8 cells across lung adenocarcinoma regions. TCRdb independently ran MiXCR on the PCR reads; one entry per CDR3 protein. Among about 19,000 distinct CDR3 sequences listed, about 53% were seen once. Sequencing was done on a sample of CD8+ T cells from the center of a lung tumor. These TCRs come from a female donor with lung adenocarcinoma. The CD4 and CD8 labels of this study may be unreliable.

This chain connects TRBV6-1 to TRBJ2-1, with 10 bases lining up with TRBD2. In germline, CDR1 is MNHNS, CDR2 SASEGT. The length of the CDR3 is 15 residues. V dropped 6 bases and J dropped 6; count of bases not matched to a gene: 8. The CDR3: CASSPASGGSNEQFF. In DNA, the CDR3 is TGTGCCAGCAGCCCGGCTAGCGGGGGTTCCAATGAGCAGTTCTTC.

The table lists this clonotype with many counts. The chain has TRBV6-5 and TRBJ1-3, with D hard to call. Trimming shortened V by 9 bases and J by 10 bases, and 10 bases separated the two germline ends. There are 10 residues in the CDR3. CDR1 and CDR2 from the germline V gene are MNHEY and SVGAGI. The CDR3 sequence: CASGSRTIYF. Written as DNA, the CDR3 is TGTGCCAGTGGTTCTCGGACCATATATTTT.

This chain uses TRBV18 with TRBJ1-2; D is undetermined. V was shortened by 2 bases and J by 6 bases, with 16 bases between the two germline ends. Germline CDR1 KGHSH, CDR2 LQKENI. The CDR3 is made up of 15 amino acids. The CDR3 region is CASSPGRDAYHGYTF. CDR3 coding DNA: TGTGCCAGCTCACCAGGGAGAGATGCTTACCATGGCTACACCTTC. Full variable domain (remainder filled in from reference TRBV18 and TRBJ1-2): NAGVMQNPRHLVRRRGQEARLRCSPMKGHSHVYWYRQLPEEGLKFMVYLQKENIIDESGMPKERFSAEFPKEGPSILRIQQVVRGDSAAYFCASSPGRDAYHGYTFGSGTRLTVV.

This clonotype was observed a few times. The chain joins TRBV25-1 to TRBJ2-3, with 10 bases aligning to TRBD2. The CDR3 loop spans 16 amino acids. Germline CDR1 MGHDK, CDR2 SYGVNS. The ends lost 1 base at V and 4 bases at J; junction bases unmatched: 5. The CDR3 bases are TGTGCCAGCAGTGAATCGGCTAGCGGGAGCGCAGATACGCAGTATTTT. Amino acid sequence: CASSESASGSADTQYF.

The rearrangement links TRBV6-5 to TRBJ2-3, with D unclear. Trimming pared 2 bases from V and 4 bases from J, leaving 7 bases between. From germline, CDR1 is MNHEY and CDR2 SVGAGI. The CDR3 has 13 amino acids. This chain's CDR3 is CASSYAIADTQYF. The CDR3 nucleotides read TGTGCCAGCAGTTACGCAATTGCAGATACGCAGTATTTT.

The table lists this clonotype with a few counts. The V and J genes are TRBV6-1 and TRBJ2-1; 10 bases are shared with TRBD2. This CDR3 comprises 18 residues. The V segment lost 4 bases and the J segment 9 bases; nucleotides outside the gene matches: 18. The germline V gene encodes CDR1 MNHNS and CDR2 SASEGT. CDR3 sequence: CASSVSRGLPGLAFEQFF. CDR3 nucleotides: TGTGCCAGCAGTGTTTCCAGGGGTCTCCCGGGACTAGCGTTTGAGCAGTTCTTC.

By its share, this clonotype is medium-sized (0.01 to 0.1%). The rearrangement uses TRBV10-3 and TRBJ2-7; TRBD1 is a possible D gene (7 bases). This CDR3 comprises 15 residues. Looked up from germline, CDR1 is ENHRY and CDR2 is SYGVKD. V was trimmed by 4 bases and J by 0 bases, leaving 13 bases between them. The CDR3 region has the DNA TGTGCCATCAGTGCAGGCCAGGGGGGCTCCTACGAGCAGTACGTC. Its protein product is CAISAGQGGSYEQYV.

In nucleotides, the CDR3 is TGTGCCAGCAGTGATCTAGCGGGGGTCCAAGAGACCCAGTACTTC. Translating gives CASSDLAGVQETQYF. The V gene is TRBV6-1, the J gene TRBJ2-5, with TRBD2 matching over 10 bases. The V gene end was trimmed by 3 bases and the J gene end by 1 base; junction bases not matched to a gene: 2. The CDR3 sequence is 15 residues long. Per germline, CDR1 MNHNS and CDR2 SASEGT.

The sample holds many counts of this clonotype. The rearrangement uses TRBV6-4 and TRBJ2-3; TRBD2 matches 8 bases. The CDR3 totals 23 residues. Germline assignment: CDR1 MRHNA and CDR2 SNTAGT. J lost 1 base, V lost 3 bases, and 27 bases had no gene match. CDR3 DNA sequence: TGTGCCAGCAGTGAAGGGCGGTGGGTAAAACTAGCGGAGAGGGGAAGGGGCACAGATACGCAGTATTTT. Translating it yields CASSEGRWVKLAERGRGTDTQYF.

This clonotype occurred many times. The CDR3 sequence is CASWSTGELFF. The CDR3 DNA is TGTGCCAGCTGGTCCACCGGGGAGCTGTTTTTT. The chain has TRBV6-1 and TRBJ2-2; no clear D. This CDR3 contains 11 residues. V lost 8 bases to trimming and J lost 4 bases, with 5 bases between them. Germline-derived CDR1 and CDR2 are MNHNS and SASEGT.

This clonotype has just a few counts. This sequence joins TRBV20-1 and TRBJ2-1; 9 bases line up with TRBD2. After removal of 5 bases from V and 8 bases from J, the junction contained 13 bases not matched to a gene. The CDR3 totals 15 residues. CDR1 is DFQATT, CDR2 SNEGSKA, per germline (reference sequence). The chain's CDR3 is CSAGVRLAGFDEQFF. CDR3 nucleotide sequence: TGCAGTGCTGGGGTTCGTCTAGCGGGATTTGATGAGCAGTTCTTC.

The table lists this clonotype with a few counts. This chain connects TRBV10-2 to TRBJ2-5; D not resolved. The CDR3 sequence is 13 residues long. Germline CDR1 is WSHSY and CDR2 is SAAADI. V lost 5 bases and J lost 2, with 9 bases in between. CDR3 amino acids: CASSSVRQETQYF. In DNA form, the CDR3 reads TGCGCCAGCAGTAGCGTCAGACAAGAGACCCAGTACTTC.

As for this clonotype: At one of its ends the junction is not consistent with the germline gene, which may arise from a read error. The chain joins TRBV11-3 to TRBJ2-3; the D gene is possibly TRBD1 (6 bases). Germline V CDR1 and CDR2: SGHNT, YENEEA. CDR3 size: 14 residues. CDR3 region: CASSRDRDTDTQYF. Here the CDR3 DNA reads TGTGCCAGCAGCCGTGACCGGGACACAGATACGCAGTATTTC.

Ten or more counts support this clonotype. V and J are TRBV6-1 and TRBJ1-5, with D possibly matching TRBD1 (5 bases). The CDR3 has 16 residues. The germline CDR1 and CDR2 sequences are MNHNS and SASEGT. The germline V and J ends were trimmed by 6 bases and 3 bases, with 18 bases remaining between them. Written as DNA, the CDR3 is TGTGCCAGCAGGCGTGGAGGGCAGGGCCCCAATCAGCCCCAGCATTTT. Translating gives CASRRGGQGPNQPQHF.

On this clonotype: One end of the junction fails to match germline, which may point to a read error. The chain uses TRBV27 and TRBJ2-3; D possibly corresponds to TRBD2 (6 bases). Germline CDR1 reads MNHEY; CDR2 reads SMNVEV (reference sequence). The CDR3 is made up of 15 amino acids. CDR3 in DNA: TGTGCCAGCAGGCAGCGGGTAGGAGTCAAAGATACGCAGTATTTC. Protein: CASRQRVGVKDTQYF.

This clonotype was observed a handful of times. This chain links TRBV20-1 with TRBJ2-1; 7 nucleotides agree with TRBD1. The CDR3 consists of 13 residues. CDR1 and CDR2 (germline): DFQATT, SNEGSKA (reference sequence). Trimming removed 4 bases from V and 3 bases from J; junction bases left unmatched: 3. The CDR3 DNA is TGCAGTGCTACGACAGGGTACTACAATGAGCAGTTCTTC. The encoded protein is CSATTGYYNEQFF.

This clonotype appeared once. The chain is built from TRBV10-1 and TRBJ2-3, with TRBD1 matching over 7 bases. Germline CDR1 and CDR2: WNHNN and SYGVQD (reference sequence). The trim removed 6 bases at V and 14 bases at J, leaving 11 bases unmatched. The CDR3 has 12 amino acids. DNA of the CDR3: TGCGCCAGCAGGGGAAGGACAGGTGAGCTGTATTTT. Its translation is CASRGRTGELYF.

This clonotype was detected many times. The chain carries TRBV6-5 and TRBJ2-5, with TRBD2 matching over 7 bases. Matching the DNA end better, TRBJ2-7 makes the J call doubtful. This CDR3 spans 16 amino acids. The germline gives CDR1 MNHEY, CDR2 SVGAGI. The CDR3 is CASSPRDVAGAYEQYV. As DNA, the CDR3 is TGTGCCAGCAGTCCCCGGGATGTGGCGGGAGCTTACGAGCAGTACGTC.

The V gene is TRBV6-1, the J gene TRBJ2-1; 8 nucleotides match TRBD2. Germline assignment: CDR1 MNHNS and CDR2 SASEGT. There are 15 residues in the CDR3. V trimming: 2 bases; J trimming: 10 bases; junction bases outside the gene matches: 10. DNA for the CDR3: TGTGCCAGCAGTGAATCGGGAGGGAGCTCCTACGAGCAGTTCTTC. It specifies CASSESGGSSYEQFF.

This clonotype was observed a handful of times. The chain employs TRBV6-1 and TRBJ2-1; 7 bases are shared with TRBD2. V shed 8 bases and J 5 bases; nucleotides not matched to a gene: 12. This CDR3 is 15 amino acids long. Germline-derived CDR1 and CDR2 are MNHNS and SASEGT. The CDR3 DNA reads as TGTGCCAGCTCATACAGCGGGGCGACGGACAATGAGCAGTTCTTC. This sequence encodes CASSYSGATDNEQFF.

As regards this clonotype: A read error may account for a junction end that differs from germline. CDR3 coding DNA: TGCGCCACGGGGACGTGGGCCACAGACACGCAGTATTTC. Its protein is CATGTWATDTQYF. This rearrangement joins TRBV10-3 to TRBJ2-3, with D perhaps matching TRBD1 or TRBD2 (5 bases each). Germline V lookup: CDR1 ENHRY, CDR2 SYGVKD. The CDR3 is 13 residues long.

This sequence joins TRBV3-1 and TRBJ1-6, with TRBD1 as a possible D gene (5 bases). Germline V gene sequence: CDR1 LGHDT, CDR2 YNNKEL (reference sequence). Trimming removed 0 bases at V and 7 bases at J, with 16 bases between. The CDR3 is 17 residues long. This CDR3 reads CASSQEPAGRINSPLHF. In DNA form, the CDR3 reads TGTGCCAGCAGCCAAGAGCCGGCAGGGAGAATAAATTCACCCCTCCACTTT.

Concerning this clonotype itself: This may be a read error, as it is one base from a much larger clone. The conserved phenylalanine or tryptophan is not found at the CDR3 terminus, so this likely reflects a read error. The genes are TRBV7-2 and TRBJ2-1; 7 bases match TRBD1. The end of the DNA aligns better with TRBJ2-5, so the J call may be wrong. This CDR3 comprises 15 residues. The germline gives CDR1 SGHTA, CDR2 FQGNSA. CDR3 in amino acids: CASSYGTANQETQYS. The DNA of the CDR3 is TGTGCCAGCAGCTACGGGACAGCCAACCAAGAGACCCAGTACTCC.

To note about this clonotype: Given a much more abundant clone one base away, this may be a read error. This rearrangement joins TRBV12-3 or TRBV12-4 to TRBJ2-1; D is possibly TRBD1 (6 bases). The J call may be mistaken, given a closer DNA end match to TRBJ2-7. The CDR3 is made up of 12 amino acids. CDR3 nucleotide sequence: TGTGCCAGCAGTTTAACAGGGATTGAGCAGTACTTC. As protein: CASSLTGIEQYF.

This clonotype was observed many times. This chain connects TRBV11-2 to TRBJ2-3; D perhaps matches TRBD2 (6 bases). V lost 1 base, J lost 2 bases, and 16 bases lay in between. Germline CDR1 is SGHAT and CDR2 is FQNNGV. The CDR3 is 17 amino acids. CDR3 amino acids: CASSLAGHPSATDTQYF. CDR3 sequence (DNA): TGTGCCAGCAGCTTAGCGGGCCATCCTAGCGCCACAGATACGCAGTATTTT.

The CDR3 DNA reads as TGCGCCAGCAGTGAAAGGGGTGGGCAGTTCTTC. The encoded protein is CASSERGGQFF. V is TRBV10-2 and J is TRBJ2-1; D may be TRBD1 (5 bases). The germline CDR1 and CDR2 sequences are WSHSY and SAAADI. This CDR3 comprises 11 residues. With 3 bases removed from V and 12 bases from J, the gap between germline ends came to 9 bases.

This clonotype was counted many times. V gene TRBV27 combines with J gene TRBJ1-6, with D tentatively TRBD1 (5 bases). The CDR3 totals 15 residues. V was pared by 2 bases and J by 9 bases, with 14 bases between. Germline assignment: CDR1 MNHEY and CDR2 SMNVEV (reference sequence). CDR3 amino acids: CASSLRAGMGSPLHF. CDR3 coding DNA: TGTGCCAGCAGTTTAAGGGCAGGGATGGGTTCACCCCTCCACTTT.

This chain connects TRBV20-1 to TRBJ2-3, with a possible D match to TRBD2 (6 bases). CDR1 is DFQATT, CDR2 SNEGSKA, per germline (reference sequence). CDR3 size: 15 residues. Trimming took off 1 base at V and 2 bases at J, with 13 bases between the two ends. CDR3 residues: CSARVGGGYTDTQYF. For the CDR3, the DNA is TGCAGTGCTAGAGTGGGAGGCGGCTACACAGATACGCAGTATTTT.

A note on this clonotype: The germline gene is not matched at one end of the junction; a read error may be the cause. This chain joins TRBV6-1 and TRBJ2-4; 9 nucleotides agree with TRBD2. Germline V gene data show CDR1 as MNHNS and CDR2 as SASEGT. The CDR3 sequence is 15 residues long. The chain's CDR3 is CASGEGAGGKDTQYF. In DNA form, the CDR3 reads TGTGCCAGCGGTGAAGGAGCGGGAGGCAAAGATACTCAGTATTTC.